The 4 T cell receptor beta chains below all came from one sample that was sequenced in a study of T cell responses to AZD1222 COVID-19 vaccine. This table comes from immunoSEQ multiplex PCR, and its TCRdb copy is limited to in-frame clones, with some not included. The repertoire holds approximately 100,000 clones, with more than 85% as singletons. Sequenced material: peripheral blood, taken on day 0 of AZD1222 vaccination. These receptors all come from an adult in good health.

The chain combines TRBV27 with TRBJ2-3; D perhaps matches TRBD1 (6 bases). The germline V gene has CDR1 MNHEY and CDR2 SMNVEV (reference sequence). This CDR3 contains 15 residues. Deletions cut 8 bases from V and 1 base from J, with 16 bases between. This CDR3 is CASVEGEKGTDTQYF. CDR3 DNA: TGTGCCAGCGTCGAGGGGGAGAAAGGCACAGATACGCAGTATTTT.

This chain connects TRBV4-1 to TRBJ2-7; TRBD1 might be the D (6 bases). The length of the CDR3 is 14 residues. In germline, CDR1 is MGHRA, CDR2 YSYEKL. V lost 3 bases to trimming and J lost 2 bases, with 11 bases between them. In DNA form, the CDR3 reads TGCGCCAGCAGCCAGGGGGACAAAGCCTACGAGCAGTACTTC. This sequence encodes CASSQGDKAYEQYF.

The chain joins TRBV20-1 to TRBJ1-3, with a possible D match to TRBD1 (5 bases). CDR1 and CDR2 (germline): DFQATT, SNEGSKA (reference sequence). The CDR3 is 14 residues long. Deletions cut 3 bases from V and 3 bases from J, with 12 bases between. CDR3 sequence reads: CSASGQGGGNTIYF. CDR3 in DNA: TGCAGTGCTAGTGGCCAGGGTGGTGGAAACACCATATATTTT.

The chain employs TRBV7-2 and TRBJ2-7, with D perhaps TRBD1 (6 bases). The CDR3 length is 13 residues. V lost 3 bases to trimming and J lost 2 bases, with 8 bases between them. Germline assignment: CDR1 SGHTA and CDR2 FQGNSA. The DNA for the CDR3 is TGTGCCAGCAGCTTGGGACACCCCTACGAGCAGTACTTC. Protein product: CASSLGHPYEQYF.